Below are 30 T cell receptor beta chains sequenced from a single sample in a study of T cell changes during pregnancy in multiple sclerosis. Data came from immunoSEQ multiplex PCR; TCRdb stores just in-frame clones and leaves some out. The table shows 70,000 or so clones, with under 95% occurring only once. The sequences come from CD4+ T cells from peripheral blood mononuclear cells, collected before pregnancy. The source is a female donor with multiple sclerosis, enrolled in a pregnancy study.

The chain is built from TRBV7-2 and TRBJ1-3; the D gene is possibly TRBD1 (5 bases). CDR3 length: 16 residues. The V gene lost 6 bases and the J gene lost 0 bases, with 15 bases spanning the gap. Germline V gene sequence: CDR1 SGHTA, CDR2 FQGNSA. The DNA of the CDR3 is TGTGCCAGCAGTCGAATTCGGGACTCCTCTGGAAACACCATATATTTT. This translates into CASSRIRDSSGNTIYF.

The chain combines TRBV18 with TRBJ2-5, with TRBD1 as a possible D gene (5 bases). The CDR3 consists of 15 residues. The germline V and J ends were trimmed by 3 bases and 4 bases, with 15 bases remaining between them. Germline V CDR1 and CDR2: KGHSH, LQKENI. CDR3 DNA: TGTGCCAGCTCACCCAACCGTCAGGGCGGAGAGACCCAGTACTTC. Translating gives CASSPNRQGGETQYF. Filled out from reference TRBV18 and TRBJ2-5, the complete variable domain reads NAGVMQNPRHLVRRRGQEARLRCSPMKGHSHVYWYRQLPEEGLKFMVYLQKENIIDESGMPKERFSAEFPKEGPSILRIQQVVRGDSAAYFCASSPNRQGGETQYFGPGTRLLVL.

This sequence joins TRBV7-2 and TRBJ2-5; the match to TRBD1 covers 11 bases. Germline V gene data show CDR1 as SGHTA and CDR2 as FQGNSA. The ends lost 6 bases at V and 1 base at J; junction bases unmatched: 4. The CDR3 has 15 amino acids. DNA of the CDR3: TGTGCCAGCAGTCGGGACAGGGGGTTCCAAGAGACCCAGTACTTC. It encodes CASSRDRGFQETQYF.

CDR3 sequence reads: CASRAIETQYF. CDR3 sequence (DNA): TGTGCCAGCCGCGCTATAGAGACCCAGTACTTC. The chain joins TRBV2 to TRBJ2-5; D uncertain. The CDR3 loop spans 11 amino acids. Trimming removed 8 bases from V and 4 bases from J, with 8 bases in between. Germline CDR1 reads SNHLY; CDR2 reads FYNNEI.

V and J are TRBV25-1 and TRBJ2-2, with a tentative D call TRBD2 (7 bases). V lost 5 bases and J 5 bases, leaving 21 bases between the germline ends. Germline V gene lookup returns CDR1 MGHDK and CDR2 SYGVNS. This CDR3 contains 17 residues. CDR3 residues: CASSPLDGGQGTGELFF. The CDR3 DNA reads as TGTGCCAGCAGTCCCTTGGACGGGGGGCAGGGGACCGGGGAGCTGTTTTTT.

The chain carries TRBV7-2 and TRBJ1-1; D is undetermined. The length of the CDR3 is 12 residues. V was pared by 5 bases and J by 0 bases, with 4 bases between. Germline CDR1 and CDR2: SGHTA and FQGNSA. The CDR3 loop is CASSPVNTEAFF. The DNA of the CDR3 is TGTGCCAGCAGCCCGGTGAACACTGAAGCTTTCTTT. Combining the CDR3 with reference TRBV7-2 and TRBJ1-1 gives the whole variable domain GAGVSQSPSNKVTEKGKDVELRCDPISGHTALYWYRQSLGQGLEFLIYFQGNSAPDKSGLPSDRFSAERTGGSVSTLTIQRTQQEDSAVYLCASSPVNTEAFFGQGTRLTVV.

The chain recombines TRBV5-1 with TRBJ1-2, with 10 bases fitting TRBD1. Germline V gene data show CDR1 as SGHRS and CDR2 as YFSETQ. This CDR3 comprises 13 residues. Losses at the gene ends were 4 bases for V and 8 bases for J; bases not matched to a gene: 5. The CDR3 protein is CASSAGQGIGYTF. The CDR3 DNA is TGCGCCAGCAGCGCGGGACAGGGGATCGGCTACACCTTC.

This rearrangement joins TRBV4-3 to TRBJ2-2; D is unclear. V was trimmed by 0 bases and J by 1 base, leaving 3 bases between them. CDR1 LGHNA and CDR2 YSLEER come from the germline V gene. This CDR3 is 14 amino acids long. CDR3: CASSQDKNTGELFF. The CDR3 nucleotides read TGCGCCAGCAGCCAAGATAAGAACACCGGGGAGCTGTTTTTT.

This chain connects TRBV13 to TRBJ2-1; D gene uncertain. This CDR3 spans 14 amino acids. The ends were cut back, 2 bases at V and 4 bases at J, with 9 bases in the middle. CDR1 is PRHDT, CDR2 FYEKMQ, per germline (reference sequence). The CDR3: CASSLRVGYNEQFF. CDR3 DNA: TGTGCCAGCAGCTTACGGGTTGGATACAATGAGCAGTTCTTC.

The genes are TRBV29-1 and TRBJ2-1; TRBD2 agrees at 13 bases. There are 13 residues in the CDR3. The V segment lost 4 bases and the J segment 6 bases; nucleotides outside the gene matches: 0. CDR1 SQVTM and CDR2 ANQGSEA come from the germline V gene. The CDR3 DNA is TGCAGCGTTGGGACTAGCGGGAGCAATGAGCAGTTCTTC. This gives the protein CSVGTSGSNEQFF.

V is TRBV6-5 and J is TRBJ2-1, with a tentative D call TRBD2 (6 bases). Trimming removed 3 bases at V and 9 bases at J, with 18 bases between. The V gene's germline CDR1 is MNHEY and CDR2 SVGAGI. This CDR3 region has 15 residues. CDR3 residues: CASSYRSYGSGEQFF. Written as DNA, the CDR3 is TGTGCCAGCAGTTATCGTAGCTACGGGAGCGGTGAGCAGTTCTTC.

V is TRBV12-5 and J is TRBJ1-5; 10 positions agree with TRBD1. Trimming took 6 bases from V and 6 from J; bases not matched to a gene: 8. The germline V gene encodes CDR1 LGHNT and CDR2 FRNRAP. This CDR3 is 15 amino acids long. The CDR3: CASGQGTGVVQPQHF. CDR3 nucleotide sequence: TGTGCTAGTGGCCAGGGGACAGGGGTAGTTCAGCCCCAGCATTTT.

In its sample, this clone was seen once. This chain connects TRBV7-2 to TRBJ2-1; TRBD1 matches 8 bases. This CDR3 contains 14 residues. Germline V lookup: CDR1 SGHTA, CDR2 FQGNSA. The J segment lost 5 bases and the V segment lost 10 bases, leaving 10 bases of the junction unmatched. CDR3 in amino acids: CATLPGQANNEQFF. The CDR3 DNA is TGTGCCACCCTCCCGGGACAGGCGAACAATGAGCAGTTCTTC.

The chain recombines TRBV11-2 with TRBJ2-7; D uncertain. Trimming removed 3 bases at V and 6 bases at J, with 18 bases between. The CDR3 runs 15 residues. From germline, CDR1 is SGHAT and CDR2 FQNNGV. The CDR3 is CASSFLFSSYPEQYF. CDR3 bases: TGTGCCAGCAGCTTCCTTTTTAGCTCCTATCCCGAGCAGTACTTC.

Comments on this clone: Because the CDR3 is missing its conserved closing phenylalanine or tryptophan, this is likely a read error. V and J are TRBV25-1 and TRBJ1-2, with D hard to call. This CDR3 has 11 amino acids. The germline CDR1 and CDR2 sequences are MGHDK and SYGVNS. V lost 3 bases, J lost 8 bases, and 7 bases lay in between. The CDR3 nucleotides are TGTGCCAGCAGTGATTCCGGAGGCTACACCTCC. It translates to CASSDSGGYTS.

The V call is TRBV6-5, the J call TRBJ2-7, with a tentative D call TRBD1 (6 bases). Germline CDR1 reads MNHEY; CDR2 reads SVGAGI. There are 11 residues in the CDR3. V lost 6 bases and J 4 bases, leaving 7 bases between the germline ends. The CDR3 sequence is CASSGQYEQYF. The DNA for the CDR3 is TGTGCCAGCAGCGGACAGTACGAGCAGTACTTC.

The chain employs TRBV5-4 and TRBJ2-1, with a possible D match to TRBD2 (6 bases). Between the trimmed V and J ends, which lost 5 bases and 9 bases, there was a span of 9 bases. This CDR3 region has 11 residues. The germline V gene has CDR1 SGHNT and CDR2 YYREEE (reference sequence). The CDR3 coding sequence is TGTGCCAGCAGAGTCGGGGGTGAGCAGTTCTTC. Amino acids: CASRVGGEQFF.

The V and J genes are TRBV28 and TRBJ2-1; D gene unclear. This CDR3 has 13 residues. The V end was cut by 5 bases, the J end by 0 bases, with 5 bases between. The V gene's germline CDR1 is MDHEN and CDR2 SYDVKM. The DNA of the CDR3 is TGTGCCAGCAGTCTAAGCTCCTACAATGAGCAGTTCTTC. Translation: CASSLSSYNEQFF. Variable domain in full (rest from reference TRBV28 and TRBJ2-1): DVKVTQSSRYLVKRTGEKVFLECVQDMDHENMFWYRQDPGLGLRLIYFSYDVKMKEKGDIPEGYSVSREKKERFSLILESASTNQTSMYLCASSLSSYNEQFFGPGTRLTVL.

This rearrangement joins TRBV9 to TRBJ1-1, with D unresolved. Germline V gene lookup returns CDR1 SGDLS and CDR2 YYNGEE. With 0 bases removed from V and 6 bases from J, the gap between germline ends came to 9 bases. The CDR3 consists of 13 residues. CDR3 in DNA: TGTGCCAGCAGCGTAGCTGGCACCTCTGAAGCTTTCTTT. This sequence encodes CASSVAGTSEAFF.

This clone has a single count. The chain links TRBV6-5 to TRBJ1-5; D uncertain. V gave up 2 bases and J gave up 4 bases, with 6 bases separating them. The CDR3 runs to 13 residues. CDR1 and CDR2 from the germline V gene are MNHEY and SVGAGI. CDR3 sequence (DNA): TGTGCCAGCAGTTACGGGAGGAATCAGCCCCAGCATTTT. Protein: CASSYGRNQPQHF.

This clone was counted a single time. This sequence joins TRBV27 and TRBJ1-2; 7 nucleotides agree with TRBD1. Germline V CDR1 and CDR2: MNHEY, SMNVEV (reference sequence). This CDR3 has 15 residues. The J segment lost 8 bases and the V segment lost 4 bases, leaving 13 bases of the junction unmatched. This CDR3 reads CASSSEGARPGGYTF. In nucleotides, the CDR3 is TGTGCCAGCAGTTCTGAGGGGGCACGCCCTGGGGGCTACACCTTC.

The chain recombines TRBV7-3 with TRBJ2-2, with TRBD2 matching 8 bases. This CDR3 spans 15 amino acids. The germline V gene encodes CDR1 SGHTA and CDR2 FQGTGA. With V trimmed by 5 bases and J by 4 bases, 6 bases remained unmatched. The CDR3 loop reads CASSPTGGGTGELFF. The CDR3, as DNA: TGTGCCAGCAGCCCGACGGGGGGGGGCACCGGGGAGCTGTTTTTT.

V is TRBV7-6 and J is TRBJ2-1; a possible D gene is TRBD2 (6 bases). The CDR3 spans 17 residues. V was shortened by 1 base and J by 2 bases, with 15 bases between the two germline ends. The germline gives CDR1 SGHVS, CDR2 FNYEAQ. The CDR3 DNA reads TGTGCCAGCAGCTTAGGTCGACGGGGGAGAACCTACAATGAGCAGTTCTTC. This sequence encodes CASSLGRRGRTYNEQFF.

This chain links TRBV18 with TRBJ2-7; 11 bases are shared with TRBD1. The CDR3 loop spans 16 amino acids. CDR1 is KGHSH and CDR2 is LQKENI in the germline V gene. V gave up 2 bases and J gave up 6 bases; unmatched junction bases: 9. The CDR3 loop reads CASSPNGQGAGGEQYF. CDR3 in DNA: TGTGCCAGCTCACCAAACGGACAGGGGGCCGGGGGCGAGCAGTACTTC.

The V and J genes are TRBV2 and TRBJ2-5; D possibly corresponds to TRBD1 (6 bases). The CDR3 is made up of 14 amino acids. V dropped 5 bases and J dropped 5 bases, with 15 bases sitting between them. CDR1 is SNHLY, CDR2 FYNNEI, per germline. The CDR3 coding sequence is TGTGCCAGCAGTCGTATACAGGGTCCGGAGACCCAGTACTTC. The encoded protein is CASSRIQGPETQYF.

The chain recombines TRBV28 with TRBJ1-6, with a weak D call TRBD1 (5 bases). With 8 bases removed from V and 4 bases from J, the gap between germline ends came to 12 bases. This CDR3 is 14 amino acids long. Germline V gene data show CDR1 as MDHEN and CDR2 as SYDVKM. The CDR3 sequence: CASYPTAYNSPLHF. CDR3 nucleotides: TGTGCCAGCTATCCGACAGCTTATAATTCACCCCTCCACTTT.

V usage is TRBV7-9 and J usage is TRBJ2-1, with 8 bases fitting TRBD1. This CDR3 region has 19 residues. V trimming: 2 bases; J trimming: 3 bases; junction bases outside the gene matches: 15. CDR1 is SEHNR and CDR2 is FQNEAQ in the germline V gene (reference sequence). CDR3 bases: TGTGCCAGCAGCTTAAGGGAGCAGGGGGCCGGGTTAATCTACAATGAGCAGTTCTTC. Translation gives CASSLREQGAGLIYNEQFF.

V usage is TRBV27 and J usage is TRBJ2-7, with TRBD2 matching 9 bases. The V gene end was trimmed by 6 bases and the J gene end by 6 bases; junction bases not matched to a gene: 6. This CDR3 comprises 13 residues. Germline assignment: CDR1 MNHEY and CDR2 SMNVEV (reference sequence). CDR3: CASRKTTSGEQYF. CDR3 coding DNA: TGTGCCAGCAGAAAAACGACTAGCGGCGAGCAGTACTTC.

The count of this clone is one. This rearrangement joins TRBV7-2 to TRBJ2-7; TRBD1 matches at 8 bases. Germline V gene data show CDR1 as SGHTA and CDR2 as FQGNSA. Losses at the gene ends were 5 bases for V and 1 base for J; bases not matched to a gene: 4. This CDR3 has 14 amino acids. The CDR3 protein is CASSQRQGSYEQYF. As DNA, the CDR3 is TGTGCCAGCAGCCAGCGACAGGGGTCCTACGAGCAGTACTTC. Variable domain in full (rest from reference TRBV7-2 and TRBJ2-7): GAGVSQSPSNKVTEKGKDVELRCDPISGHTALYWYRQSLGQGLEFLIYFQGNSAPDKSGLPSDRFSAERTGGSVSTLTIQRTQQEDSAVYLCASSQRQGSYEQYFGPGTRLTVT.

The chain is built from TRBV27 and TRBJ1-4; 10 bases match TRBD1. Germline V gene sequence: CDR1 MNHEY, CDR2 SMNVEV (reference sequence). Trimming at V came to 5 bases and at J to 8 bases, leaving 8 bases not matched to a gene. The CDR3 runs 15 residues. The CDR3 DNA reads as TGTGCCAGCAGTCAGTCCGGGACAGGGGACGAAAAACTGTTTTTT. Its protein product is CASSQSGTGDEKLFF. Together with reference TRBV27 and TRBJ1-4, the CDR3 gives the full variable domain: EAQVTQNPRYLITVTGKKLTVTCSQNMNHEYMSWYRQDPGLGLRQIYYSMNVEVTDKGDVPEGYKVSRKEKRNFPLILESPSPNQTSLYFCASSQSGTGDEKLFFGSGTQLSVL.